The sequence of this TCR beta chain was determined in a study of read filtering for tumor transcriptome and immune sequencing. Molecular barcoded adaptors covering alpha/delta and beta/gamma chains were used on 400 to 450 ng RNA. In TCRdb, the reads were re-called with MiXCR into one record per CDR3 protein. The sample has 100,000 to 150,000 distinct CDR3 sequences, approximately 12% seen once; the top ten hold approximately 9.9%. The CDR3 contains 15 residues. V was cut by 3 bases and J by 0 bases, with 9 bases left in between. Germline CDR1 and CDR2: MDHEN and SYDVKM. In this sample, this clonotype turned up many times.

The sample taken for sequencing was a population of CD138-negative cells sorted from bone marrow. The J gene is TRBJ2-4, the V gene TRBV28; D is ambiguous. The sequence was collected from a donor older than 35 with multiple myeloma. The CDR3 DNA reads TGTGCCAGCAGTTTGAATCTTCTAGCCAAAAACATTCAGTACTTC. This gives the protein CASSLNLLAKNIQYF.